This T cell receptor beta chain was captured in a study of T-cell memory formation after mild COVID-19. CDR1 is SGHRS, CDR2 YFSETQ, per germline. V lost 1 base to trimming and J lost 6 bases, with 20 bases between them. The CDR3 extends over 18 amino acids. Sample barcodes and UMIs were carried by the TCR alpha and TCR beta cDNA libraries that 5'RACE generated with constant-segment primers. In TCRdb, the 5' RACE reads were re-called with MiXCR into one record per CDR3 protein. In the table there are around 90,000 distinct CDR3 sequences, 13% of which are singletons. This clonotype was counted a few times.

This receptor was taken from an adult woman who had mild COVID-19 (a few samples of this study predate the infection). Cell type and time point are not known. The chain recombines TRBV5-1 with TRBJ1-6, with a possible D match to TRBD1 (5 bases). The sequenced sample was PBMCs or a T cell subset sorted from them (not recorded which). The CDR3 DNA reads as TGCGCCAGCAGCTTGACCGCCGTCGGGACCGCGGGTAATTCACCCCTCCACTTT. It yields the protein CASSLTAVGTAGNSPLHF.